Each of the 2 T cell receptor beta chains below was sequenced from the same sample in a study of OX40 agonist ivuxolimab in advanced cancers. The library was generated by the immunoSEQ multiplex PCR assay. What TCRdb holds here is the immuneACCESS table cut down to in-frame rearrangements. Part of the clones is not present; checked against another copy, under half of the missing clones reflect an unresolved V gene, and the others are unexplained. In all, the sample holds 76,000 or so clones, and about 89% of those were seen once. Approximately 12% of the sample lies in the top ten. The input for sequencing was CD4+ or CD8+ T cells sorted from blood, taken in a trial of the OX40 agonist ivuxolimab. The origin of the receptors is an adult with an advanced solid tumor such as melanoma, head and neck, liver or kidney cancer.

The chain is built from TRBV28 and TRBJ2-7, with 7 bases fitting TRBD2. Germline V CDR1 and CDR2: MDHEN, SYDVKM. V shed 5 bases, J shed 7 bases, and the junction held 8 bases outside the gene matches. CDR3 length: 13 residues. The CDR3 nucleotides read TGTGCCAGCAGTATCCCCGGGGGGAGGGAGCAGTACTTC. The encoded protein is CASSIPGGREQYF. The full variable domain, with the rest looked up from reference TRBV28 and TRBJ2-7, is DVKVTQSSRYLVKRTGEKVFLECVQDMDHENMFWYRQDPGLGLRLIYFSYDVKMKEKGDIPEGYSVSREKKERFSLILESASTNQTSMYLCASSIPGGREQYFGPGTRLTVT.

The rearrangement links TRBV6-6 to TRBJ1-2; a weak D match, TRBD1 (6 bases). Trimming cost V 7 bases and J 5 bases, with 20 bases left between them. This CDR3 region has 15 residues. From germline, CDR1 is MNHNY and CDR2 SVGAGI (reference sequence). This chain's CDR3 is CASTSSRTAPYGYTF. The DNA for the CDR3 is TGTGCCAGCACCTCAAGTCGGACAGCCCCATATGGCTACACCTTC.